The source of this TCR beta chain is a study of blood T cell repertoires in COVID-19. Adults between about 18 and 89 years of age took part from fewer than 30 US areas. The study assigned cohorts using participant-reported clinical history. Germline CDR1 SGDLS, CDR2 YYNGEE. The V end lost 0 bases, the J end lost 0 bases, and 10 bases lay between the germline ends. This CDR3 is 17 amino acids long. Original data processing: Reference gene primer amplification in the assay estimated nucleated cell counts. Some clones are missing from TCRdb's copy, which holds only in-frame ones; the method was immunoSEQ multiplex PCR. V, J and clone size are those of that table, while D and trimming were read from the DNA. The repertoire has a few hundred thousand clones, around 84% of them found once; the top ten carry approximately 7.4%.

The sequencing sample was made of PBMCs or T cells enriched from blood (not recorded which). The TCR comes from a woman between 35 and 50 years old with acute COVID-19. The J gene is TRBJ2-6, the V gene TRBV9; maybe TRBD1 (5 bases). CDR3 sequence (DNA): TGTGCCAGCAGCGTAGTTCAGGGTTACTCTGGGGCCAACGTCCTGACTTTC. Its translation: CASSVVQGYSGANVLTF.